Each of the 6 T cell receptor beta chains below was sequenced from the same sample in a study of T-cell reconstitution after alpha-beta-depleted transplantation in children. Unique molecular identifiers tagged the TCRbeta library. TCRdb used MiXCR to reprocess the PCR reads, holding one entry per CDR3 protein. Here the sample spans just under 550,000 distinct CDR3 sequences, about 17% being singletons. The sequences come from PBMCs from the stem cell graft donor, collected from the stem cell graft. Receptors were obtained from a human donor who donated a stem cell graft to a child with acute lymphoblastic leukemia.

V and J are TRBV12-3 or TRBV12-4 and TRBJ2-4; 9 nucleotides agree with TRBD2. J gave up 0 bases and V 5 bases, and 8 bases lay outside the gene matches. This CDR3 is 17 amino acids long. CDR3 DNA sequence: TGTGCCAGCAGTCCCAAGCGGGGGGCCCTAGCCAAAAACATTCAGTACTTC. Protein product: CASSPKRGALAKNIQYF.

The table lists this clonotype with a few counts. CDR3 residues: CSAQGWDSAPQYF. The CDR3 DNA is TGCAGCGCCCAAGGGTGGGACAGTGCCCCCCAGTACTTC. The V gene is TRBV29-1, the J gene TRBJ2-5; the match to TRBD1 covers 7 bases. Germline-derived CDR1 and CDR2 are SQVTM and ANQGSEA. Losses at the gene ends were 7 bases for V and 9 bases for J; bases not matched to a gene: 14. CDR3 length: 13 amino acids.

This clonotype was seen a handful of times. The chain combines TRBV18 with TRBJ1-1; a possible D gene is TRBD1 (6 bases). Per germline, CDR1 KGHSH and CDR2 LQKENI. Trimming removed 5 bases at V and 7 bases at J, with 8 bases between. This CDR3 comprises 11 residues. This CDR3 is CASSGQLEAFF. The DNA for the CDR3 is TGTGCCAGCTCAGGACAGCTTGAAGCTTTCTTT.

This chain links TRBV5-1 with TRBJ2-5; D not resolved. With 0 bases removed from V and 5 bases from J, the gap between germline ends came to 11 bases. The CDR3 covers 14 residues. CDR1 SGHRS and CDR2 YFSETQ come from the germline V gene. The CDR3 DNA follows: TGCGCCAGCAGCTTGGGACACCCCTCGGAGACCCAGTACTTC. It encodes CASSLGHPSETQYF.

This clonotype was seen a handful of times. J is TRBJ2-7 and V is TRBV15; D perhaps matches TRBD2 (5 bases). Germline-derived CDR1 and CDR2 are LNHNV and YYDKDF (reference sequence). The CDR3 contains 14 residues. Trimming shortened V by 5 bases and J by 0 bases, and 11 bases separated the two germline ends. The CDR3 sequence is CATSERVTSYEQYF. DNA for the CDR3: TGTGCCACCAGCGAGAGGGTTACCTCCTACGAGCAGTACTTC.

This rearrangement joins TRBV5-1 to TRBJ1-4; a possible D gene is TRBD1 (6 bases). The CDR3 length is 16 residues. V dropped 2 bases and J dropped 6 bases, with 17 bases sitting between them. CDR1 is SGHRS and CDR2 is YFSETQ in the germline V gene. The CDR3 nucleotides read TGCGCCAGCAGCTTCTTCGAACAGGGTCCCGATGAAAAACTGTTTTTT. Protein: CASSFFEQGPDEKLFF.